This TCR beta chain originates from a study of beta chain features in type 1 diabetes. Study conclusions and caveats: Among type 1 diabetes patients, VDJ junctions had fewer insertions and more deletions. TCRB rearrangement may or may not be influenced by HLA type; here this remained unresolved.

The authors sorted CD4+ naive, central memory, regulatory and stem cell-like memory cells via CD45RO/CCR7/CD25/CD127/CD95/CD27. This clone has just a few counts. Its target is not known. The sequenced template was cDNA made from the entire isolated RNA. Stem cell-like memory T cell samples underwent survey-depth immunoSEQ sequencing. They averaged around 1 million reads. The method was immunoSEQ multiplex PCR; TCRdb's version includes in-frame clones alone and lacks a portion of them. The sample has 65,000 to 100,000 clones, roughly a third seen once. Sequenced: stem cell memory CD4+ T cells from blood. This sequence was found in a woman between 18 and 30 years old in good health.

The CDR3 region is CASSFGTGYTTTEAFF. The CDR3 region has the DNA TGTGCCAGCAGCTTCGGGACAGGCTATACTACTACTGAAGCTTTCTTT. This chain joins TRBV5-4 and TRBJ1-1, with 8 bases matching TRBD1. J was trimmed by 5 bases and V by 2 bases; bases with no gene match: 11. The CDR3 is made up of 16 amino acids. Germline CDR1 reads SGHNT; CDR2 reads YYREEE (reference sequence).